This entry features one T cell receptor beta chain sequence. These data belong to a study of cytomegalovirus exposure and HLA in healthy donors. The PCR was carried out with 60 Vbeta primers and 13 Jbeta primers. Here immunoSEQ multiplex PCR was the method, and the copy in TCRdb shows in-frame clones only, minus some. The data contain 100,000 or so clones, about 70% of them singletons. This CDR3 has 15 amino acids. V shed 4 bases, J shed 3 bases, and the junction held 5 bases outside the gene matches. Germline V gives CDR1 MNHNS, CDR2 SASEGT. This clonotype originated in a woman between 40 and 50 years old in good health and CMV-seronegative. The sequenced sample was PBMCs. The chain combines TRBV6-1 with TRBJ1-5, with 8 nucleotides matching TRBD1. The CDR3 sequence: CASSGTGTYNQPQHF. DNA of the CDR3: TGTGCCAGCAGTGGGACAGGGACGTACAATCAGCCCCAGCATTTT.